This TCR beta chain originates from a study of shared T cell receptors in the human thymus. Measured with immunoSEQ multiplex PCR; TCRdb has only the in-frame clones, and not every one. Found here are hundreds of thousands of clones, roughly 94% of them singletons; the top ten hold around 0.019%. Trimming cost V 0 bases and J 2 bases, with 11 bases left between them. Germline CDR1 and CDR2: MGHRA and YSYEKL. The CDR3 has 15 residues. Sequenced material: thymocytes. The chain is built from TRBV4-1 and TRBJ2-7; D is unresolved. The receptor comes from a human donor. CDR3 sequence (DNA): TGCGCCAGCAGCCAAGATGACCGTAAGACCTACGAGCAGTACTTC. Its translation is CASSQDDRKTYEQYF.